The rows below give T cell receptor beta chains drawn from one sample of a study of blood T cell repertoires in COVID-19. Method: immunoSEQ multiplex PCR; TCRdb's copy keeps in-frame clones and lacks some. This table has 300,000 or so clones, approximately 83% appearing once. Sequenced material: PBMCs or T cells enriched from blood (not recorded which). Receptors originate from a woman between 40 and 50 years old with acute COVID-19. Each CDR3 is given with its conserved first and last residue. D genes are given only for firm matches. Part of the rows lack a size; the others show once, few, many or a class for expanded clones.

J gene	V gene	D gene	clone size	CDR3 DNA	CDR3 protein
TRBJ2-2	TRBV9	NA	NA	TGTGCCAGCAGCGTTATCGACAGCACCGGGGAGCTGTTTTTT	CASSVIDSTGELFF
TRBJ2-2	TRBV6-2/TRBV6-3	NA	NA	TGTGCCAGCAGTTCTGGGGGGGCCGGCACCGGGGAGCTGTTTTTT	CASSSGGAGTGELFF
TRBJ2-4	TRBV5-8	TRBD2	NA	TGTGCCAGCAGCTTGGTAGGTCTAGCGGGGATTGAGGAGAACATTCAGTACTTC	CASSLVGLAGIEENIQYF
TRBJ1-2	TRBV29-1	TRBD1	NA	TGCAGCGTTGGCCAGGGACAGGGGGCGAGGTATGGCTACACCTTC	CSVGQGQGARYGYTF
TRBJ1-1	TRBV14	NA	NA	TGTGCCAGCAGCCCCCTGGGGGCAGGGAACACTGAAGCTTTCTTT	CASSPLGAGNTEAFF
TRBJ1-2	TRBV15	TRBD1	NA	TGTGCCACCAGCAGGGGGACAGGGGGTTCTGGTGGCTACACCTTC	CATSRGTGGSGGYTF
TRBJ1-3	TRBV9	NA	NA	TGTGCCAGCAGCGTAGAGCACTCTGGAAACACCATATATTTT	CASSVEHSGNTIYF
TRBJ2-3	TRBV9	NA	NA	TGTGCCAGCAGCCAAATTAGCACAGATACGCAGTATTTT	CASSQISTDTQYF
TRBJ1-1	TRBV9	TRBD1	NA	TGTGCCAGCAGCGTAGGAGGGGGCCTTGAAGCTTTCTTT	CASSVGGGLEAFF
TRBJ1-2	TRBV4-3	NA	NA	TGCGCCAGCAGCCAAGATGGTTACGGGCAGGGCCGTGGCTACACCTTC	CASSQDGYGQGRGYTF
TRBJ1-2	TRBV18	TRBD1	NA	TGTGCCAGCTCTAAAGCGACAGGGACCTTCTATGGCTACACCTTC	CASSKATGTFYGYTF
TRBJ1-4	TRBV18	NA	NA	TGTGCCAGCTCAGCAGGGCCGCAGGATGAAAAACTGTTTTTT	CASSAGPQDEKLFF
TRBJ2-1	TRBV21-1	NA	NA	TGTGCCAGCAGCAAAGTCTCGCCATGTCTGAGAGATGAGCAGTTCTTC	CASSKVSPCLRDEQFF
TRBJ2-1	TRBV2	TRBD2	NA	TGTGCCAGCAGTGTTGGGGCTAGCGGGGGAAGCTCCTACAATGAGCAGTTCTTC	CASSVGASGGSSYNEQFF
TRBJ2-2	TRBV7-3	TRBD1	few	TGTGCCAGCAGCTTACGAGGACAGGGGGCGGGCACCGGGGAGCTGTTTTTT	CASSLRGQGAGTGELFF
TRBJ1-6	TRBV6-5	TRBD1	NA	TGTGCCAGCAGTTACAGACAGGGGCAGTCACCCCTCCACTTT	CASSYRQGQSPLHF
TRBJ1-1	TRBV5-6	NA	NA	TGTGCCAGCAGCTTAAGGGGCACTGAAGCTTTCTTT	CASSLRGTEAFF
TRBJ2-3	TRBV3-1/TRBV3-2	NA	NA	TGTGCCAGCAGCCAAGCATCGGGACTCTCTAGCACGCAGTATTTT	CASSQASGLSSTQYF
TRBJ2-1	TRBV21-1	NA	NA	TGTGCCAGCAGCCAAACGGCGGGTTCGATCTACAATGAGCAGTTCTTC	CASSQTAGSIYNEQFF
TRBJ1-2	TRBV5-1	TRBD1	few	TGCGCCAGCCAGGAACGGGCAGGGGGCATCTATGGCTACACCTTC	CASQERAGGIYGYTF
TRBJ2-3	TRBV7-9	NA	NA	TGTGCCAGCAGCTTATCGGGGGCAGATACGCAGTATTTT	CASSLSGADTQYF
TRBJ2-7	TRBV5-1	TRBD2	NA	TGCGCCAGCAGCGTGGGGACTAGCGGGAGGTACTACGAGCAGTACTTC	CASSVGTSGRYYEQYF
TRBJ1-2	TRBV9	TRBD1	NA	TGTGCCAGCAGCGTGGACAGGGGAGATGGCTACACCTTC	CASSVDRGDGYTF
TRBJ1-5	TRBV12-3/TRBV12-4	NA	NA	TGTGCCAGCACCAGGACAGAGAGGCAGCCCCAGCATTTT	CASTRTERQPQHF
TRBJ2-7	TRBV6-5	NA	NA	TGTGCCAGCAGCCCCCCGGCAGGGGGGTCCTACGAGCAGTACTTC	CASSPPAGGSYEQYF
TRBJ2-5	TRBV9	TRBD2	NA	TGTGCCAGCAGCGTAGGGTCTAGCGGGGGGGCCGTGACCCAGTACTTC	CASSVGSSGGAVTQYF
TRBJ2-7	TRBV7-9	NA	NA	TGTGCCAGCAGCTCAAGCGGAGTCTACGAGCAGTACTTC	CASSSSGVYEQYF
TRBJ1-1	TRBV3-1/TRBV3-2	NA	NA	TGTGCCAGCAGCCCGTTTCTTATGAACACTGAAGCTTTCTTT	CASSPFLMNTEAFF
TRBJ1-5	TRBV6-1	TRBD1	NA	TGTGCCAGCAGTGCCCGGACAGGTATCATCCATCAGCCCCAGCATTTT	CASSARTGIIHQPQHF